This entry lists 10 T cell receptor beta chains sequenced from one sample in a study of OX40 agonist ivuxolimab in advanced cancers. Some clones are missing from TCRdb's copy, which holds only in-frame ones; the method was immunoSEQ multiplex PCR. The sample has under 90,000 clones, approximately 85% seen once. Sequenced here: CD4+ or CD8+ T cells sorted from blood, sampled in a trial of the OX40 agonist ivuxolimab. These receptors were taken from an adult with an advanced solid tumor such as melanoma, head and neck, liver or kidney cancer.

J is TRBJ2-7 and V is TRBV19, with TRBD2 matching over 12 bases. The CDR3 is 14 residues long. Germline CDR1 and CDR2: LNHDA and SQIVND (reference sequence). J gave up 7 bases and V 5 bases, and 6 bases lay outside the gene matches. CDR3 DNA sequence: TGTGCCAGTAGTGCCGGGACTAGCGGGCAGGAGCAGTACTTC. The encoded protein is CASSAGTSGQEQYF. Using reference TRBV19 and TRBJ2-7 for the parts outside the CDR3, the full variable domain is DGGITQSPKYLFRKEGQNVTLSCEQNLNHDAMYWYRQDPGQGLRLIYYSQIVNDFQKGDIAEGYSVSREKKESFPLTVTSAQKNPTAFYLCASSAGTSGQEQYFGPGTRLTVT.

The CDR3 DNA is TGTGCCAGCAGTTCCGAGGGCGTGAAGGCTTTCTTT. Residues: CASSSEGVKAFF. V and J are TRBV6-6 and TRBJ1-1; D remains unclear. V gave up 4 bases and J gave up 11 bases, with 14 bases separating them. Looked up from germline, CDR1 is MNHNY and CDR2 is SVGAGI (reference sequence). The CDR3 totals 12 residues.

J is TRBJ2-5 and V is TRBV15; 7 nucleotides line up with TRBD1. The length of the CDR3 is 15 residues. V shed 5 bases, J shed 1 base, and the junction held 7 bases outside the gene matches. Germline CDR1 reads LNHNV; CDR2 reads YYDKDF (reference sequence). The CDR3 protein is CATSGFRQGQETQYF. CDR3 nucleotide sequence: TGTGCCACCAGCGGATTCCGACAGGGCCAAGAGACCCAGTACTTC.

The chain links TRBV6-1 to TRBJ1-1; 7 bases line up with TRBD1. J gave up 5 bases and V 6 bases, and 9 bases lay outside the gene matches. Germline V gene lookup returns CDR1 MNHNS and CDR2 SASEGT. The CDR3 has 14 amino acids. The CDR3 spells CASRQTGTLTEAFF. CDR3 nucleotides: TGTGCCAGCAGACAGACAGGGACTCTTACTGAAGCTTTCTTT.

V gene TRBV19 combines with J gene TRBJ2-2; no definite D call. V was clipped by 3 bases and J by 2 bases, with 7 bases between them. The CDR3 spans 14 residues. Germline CDR1 LNHDA, CDR2 SQIVND (reference sequence). The CDR3 DNA reads TGTGCCAGTAGTATTCAGTCTAACACCGGGGAGCTGTTTTTT. This sequence encodes CASSIQSNTGELFF. Full variable domain (outside the CDR3, taken from reference TRBV19 and TRBJ2-2): DGGITQSPKYLFRKEGQNVTLSCEQNLNHDAMYWYRQDPGQGLRLIYYSQIVNDFQKGDIAEGYSVSREKKESFPLTVTSAQKNPTAFYLCASSIQSNTGELFFGEGSRLTVL.

The V gene is TRBV9, the J gene TRBJ2-6, with 12 bases that match TRBD1. From germline, CDR1 is SGDLS and CDR2 YYNGEE. With 3 bases clipped from V and 2 bases from J, the junction kept 6 bases outside the gene matches. This CDR3 has 18 amino acids. CDR3 loop: CASSASGTGGAGANVLTF. In DNA, the CDR3 is TGTGCCAGCAGCGCCTCCGGGACAGGGGGCGCTGGGGCCAACGTCCTGACTTTC.

The V call is TRBV28, the J call TRBJ1-1; 11 bases are a match to TRBD1. The CDR3 totals 16 residues. Germline V CDR1 and CDR2: MDHEN, SYDVKM. Losses at the gene ends were 3 bases for V and 4 bases for J; bases not matched to a gene: 7. The CDR3, as DNA: TGTGCCAGCAGTTTCCGGACAGGGGGCCTCGGCACTGAAGCTTTCTTT. This codes for CASSFRTGGLGTEAFF.

The chain carries TRBV6-4 and TRBJ2-1; D possibly corresponds to TRBD1 (6 bases). V lost 6 bases to trimming and J lost 7 bases, with 13 bases between them. This CDR3 is built from 13 residues. CDR1 is MRHNA and CDR2 is SNTAGT in the germline V gene. The CDR3 is CASSLRGTNEQFF. The DNA of the CDR3 is TGTGCCAGCAGCCTCAGGGGTACTAATGAGCAGTTCTTC.

The chain recombines TRBV6-5 with TRBJ2-5; the match to TRBD1 covers 7 bases. The DNA end lines up better with TRBJ2-7; the J call may be wrong. Germline values: CDR1 MNHEY, CDR2 SVGAGI. This CDR3 has 14 residues. The CDR3 coding sequence is TGTGCCAGAAAGGACAGGATGCGATCCTACGAGCAGTACTTC. Its translation is CARKDRMRSYEQYF.

This chain joins TRBV2 and TRBJ2-4, with 9 bases fitting TRBD1. In germline, CDR1 is SNHLY, CDR2 FYNNEI. Trimming cost V 3 bases and J 0 bases; bases outside gene matches: 9. The CDR3 extends over 18 amino acids. The CDR3 DNA sequence: TGTGCCAGCAGTGAGGGACAGGGAGGGGTAAGAGCCAAAAACATTCAGTACTTC. As protein: CASSEGQGGVRAKNIQYF.